This TCR beta chain was identified during a study of T cell responses to AZD1222 COVID-19 vaccine. The data were produced by immunoSEQ multiplex PCR, yet TCRdb's version contains in-frame clones alone and is incomplete. The sample carries some 200,000 clones, about 92% recorded once. Concerning this clone itself: Its specificity is not known.

Study observations and caveats: Close to half of spike-specific TCRs reportedly recognize unmutated variant regions. Spike-specific TCR breadth and depth went up after people got two AZD1222 doses. White British donors predominated, females outnumbered males, and clonal diversity was possibly underestimated. None of the repertoires were sampled until the peak T cell response had passed.

The CDR3 runs to 16 residues. The ends were cut back, 1 base at V and 0 bases at J, with 10 bases in the middle. Germline loops: CDR1 LGHNA, CDR2 YNFKEQ. This chain uses TRBV4-2 with TRBJ2-1; perhaps D is TRBD1 or TRBD2 (5 bases each). This TCR derives from an adult in good health. This material consisted of peripheral blood, taken on day 0 of AZD1222 vaccination. In DNA, the CDR3 is TGTGCCAGCAGCCAAGGAGGGGAGAGCTCCTACAATGAGCAGTTCTTC. It translates to CASSQGGESSYNEQFF.